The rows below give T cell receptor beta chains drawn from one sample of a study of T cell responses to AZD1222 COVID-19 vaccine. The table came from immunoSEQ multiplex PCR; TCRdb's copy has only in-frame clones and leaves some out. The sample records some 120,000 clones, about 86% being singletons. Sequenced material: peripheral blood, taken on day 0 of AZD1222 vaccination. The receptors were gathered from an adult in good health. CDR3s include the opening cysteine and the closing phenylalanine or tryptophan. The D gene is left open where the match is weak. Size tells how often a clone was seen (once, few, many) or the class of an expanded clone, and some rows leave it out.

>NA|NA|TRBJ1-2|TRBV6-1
TGTGCCAGCAGTGAATGGGGGGAAGGCTACACCTTC
CASSEWGEGYTF
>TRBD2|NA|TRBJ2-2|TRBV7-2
TGTGCCAGCATCCTAGCGGGAGGGTTCACCGGGGAGCTGTTTTTT
CASILAGGFTGELFF
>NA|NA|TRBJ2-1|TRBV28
TGTGCCAGCAGTTTACTCCGGACTACCGGACCCAATGAGCAGTTCTTC
CASSLLRTTGPNEQFF
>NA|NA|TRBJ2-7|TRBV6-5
TGTGCCAGCAGGCGGGACAGCCTGAGCTCCTACGAGCAGTACTTC
CASRRDSLSSYEQYF
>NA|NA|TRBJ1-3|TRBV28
TGTGCCAGCAGTTTAGGGACAAGTCGAAACACCATATATTTT
CASSLGTSRNTIYF
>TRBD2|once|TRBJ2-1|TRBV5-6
TGTGCCAGCAGCTTGGTTCTAGCGGGAGGCCTTAATGAGCAGTTCTTC
CASSLVLAGGLNEQFF
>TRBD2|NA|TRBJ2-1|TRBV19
TGTGCCAGTAGTGAACAGCTAGCGGGTTTATACAATGAGCAGTTCTTC
CASSEQLAGLYNEQFF
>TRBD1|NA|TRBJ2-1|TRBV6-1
TGTGCCAGCAGTGAAGAGGGACAGGGGTTTAGAAATGAGCAGTTCTTC
CASSEEGQGFRNEQFF
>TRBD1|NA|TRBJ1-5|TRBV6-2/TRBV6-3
TGTGCCAGCAGTTCCCCAGGGGGAGGCAATCAGCCCCAGCATTTT
CASSSPGGGNQPQHF
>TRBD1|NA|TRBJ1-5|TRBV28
TGTGCCAGCAGTCCACCAATTGGACAGGGTAGAGAGCCCCAGCATTTT
CASSPPIGQGREPQHF
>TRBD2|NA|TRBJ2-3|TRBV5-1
TGCGCCAGCAGCAGCGGGACTAGCGGGAGGGTGGGCACAGATACGCAGTATTTT
CASSSGTSGRVGTDTQYF
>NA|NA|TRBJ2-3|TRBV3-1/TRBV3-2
TGTGCCAGCAGCCAAGATGTTGCGGTCGTCTCGAATACGCAGTATTTT
CASSQDVAVVSNTQYF
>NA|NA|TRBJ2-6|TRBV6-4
TGTGCCAGTAGGACAGTACACTCTGGGGCCAACGTCCTGACTTTC
CASRTVHSGANVLTF
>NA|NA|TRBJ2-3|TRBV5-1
TGCGCCAGCAGCCCCAACCTACTAGGCGGCACAGATACGCAGTATTTT
CASSPNLLGGTDTQYF
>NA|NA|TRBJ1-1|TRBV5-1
TGCGCCAGCAGCTTGGGACCCCAGGGAGGGGAAGCTTTCTTT
CASSLGPQGGEAFF
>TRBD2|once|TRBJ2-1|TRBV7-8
TGTGCCAGCAGCTCAACTAGCGGGAAGTACAATGAGCAGTTCTTC
CASSSTSGKYNEQFF
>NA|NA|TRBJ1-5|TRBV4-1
TGCGCCAGCAGCCAAGATCGGGGGGGCCTACAGCCCCAGCATTTT
CASSQDRGGLQPQHF
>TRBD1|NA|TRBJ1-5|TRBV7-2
TGTGCCACCGGCCGGGGACAGGGGTTTGAGCCCCAGCATTTT
CATGRGQGFEPQHF
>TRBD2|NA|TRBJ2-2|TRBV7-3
TGTGCCAGCAGCCACTTCGGACTAGCGGACACCGGGGAGCTGTTTTTT
CASSHFGLADTGELFF
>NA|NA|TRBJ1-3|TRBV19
TGTGCCAGTATTCCAGGACGGAGCTCTGGAAACACCATATATTTT
CASIPGRSSGNTIYF
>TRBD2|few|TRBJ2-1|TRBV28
TGTGCCAGCAACCCGACTGGGACTAGCGAATACAATGAGCAGTTCTTC
CASNPTGTSEYNEQFF
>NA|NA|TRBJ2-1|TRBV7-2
TGTGCCAGCAGCTCGGGCCCGAATGAGCAGTTCTTC
CASSSGPNEQFF
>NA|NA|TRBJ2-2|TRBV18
TGTGCCAGCTCACCATCCAGGATTAACACCGGGGAGCTGTTTTTT
CASSPSRINTGELFF
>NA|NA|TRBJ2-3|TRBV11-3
TGTGCCAGCAGCTTAGCACAGGTGAGCACAGATACGCAGTATTTT
CASSLAQVSTDTQYF
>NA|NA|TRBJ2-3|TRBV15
TGTGCCACCAGCAGAGACTACACAGATACGCAGTATTTT
CATSRDYTDTQYF
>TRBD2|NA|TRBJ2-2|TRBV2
TGTGCCAGCAGTGAAATTCCTAGCGGGAGATACGGGGAGCTGTTTTTT
CASSEIPSGRYGELFF
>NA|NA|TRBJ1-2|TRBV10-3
TGTGCCATCAGTGAGTCATATGAGGGCAGCTACACCTTC
CAISESYEGSYTF
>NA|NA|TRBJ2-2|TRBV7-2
TGTGCCAGCAGCTTATCCCAGTTGCGGGTAAACGGGGAGCTGTTTTTT
CASSLSQLRVNGELFF
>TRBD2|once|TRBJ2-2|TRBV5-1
TGCGCCAGCAGCTTGTCCTCCCGGGGGGGGAACACCGGGGAGCTGTTTTTT
CASSLSSRGGNTGELFF
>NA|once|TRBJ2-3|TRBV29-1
TGCAGCGTTGAAGGGGGGGCTTTTATAGATACGCAGTATTTT
CSVEGGAFIDTQYF
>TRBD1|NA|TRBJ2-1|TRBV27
TGTGCCAGCAGACGACAGGGAGCTGAGCAGTTCTTC
CASRRQGAEQFF
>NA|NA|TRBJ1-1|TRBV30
TGTGCCTGGAGTGTAGTATATGGCCGTGAAGCTTTCTTT
CAWSVVYGREAFF
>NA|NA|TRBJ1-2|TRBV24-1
TGTGCCACCAGAGACCCGGCGGACAGTGGCTATGGCTACACCTTC
CATRDPADSGYGYTF
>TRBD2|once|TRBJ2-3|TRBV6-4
TGTGCCAGCAGTGTCCTAGCGGACACAGATACGCAGTATTTT
CASSVLADTDTQYF
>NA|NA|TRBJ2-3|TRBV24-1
TGTGCCACCAGTTCACAGCGGAGCACAGATACGCAGTATTTT
CATSSQRSTDTQYF
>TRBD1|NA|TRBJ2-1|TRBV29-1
TGCAGCGTAGACCCGGGACAGGGTCTCGATGAGCAGTTCTTC
CSVDPGQGLDEQFF
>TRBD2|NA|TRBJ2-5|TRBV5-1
TGCGCCAGCAGCTTGGTCACTAGCGGAGTAGTGTACCAAGAGACCCAGTACTTC
CASSLVTSGVVYQETQYF
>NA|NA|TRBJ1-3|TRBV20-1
TGCAGTGCTAGTCCCTGGGCGGGGGTTCGATCTGGAAACACCATATATTTT
CSASPWAGVRSGNTIYF
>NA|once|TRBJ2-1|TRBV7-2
TGTGCCAGCAGCAAGAATGGGAAGGGTGAGCAGTTCTTC
CASSKNGKGEQFF
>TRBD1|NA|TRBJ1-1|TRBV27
TGTGCCAGCAGAGGGACAGGGAACACTGAAGCTTTCTTT
CASRGTGNTEAFF
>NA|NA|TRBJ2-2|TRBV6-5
TGTGCCAGCAGTTACCAGAACACCGGGGAGCTGTTTTTT
CASSYQNTGELFF
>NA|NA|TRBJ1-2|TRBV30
TGTGCCTGCACAAAGGGGGACGCAGGTTTCTATGGCTACACCTTC
CACTKGDAGFYGYTF
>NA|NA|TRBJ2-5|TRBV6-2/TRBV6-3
TGTGCCAGCAGTTACTCGATATCGGGGCCCACCGCTCAAGAGACCCAGTACTTC
CASSYSISGPTAQETQYF
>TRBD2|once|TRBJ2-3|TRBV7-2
TGTGCCAGCAGCAAAGCGGGAGGGCCCGGAGATACGCAGTATTTT
CASSKAGGPGDTQYF
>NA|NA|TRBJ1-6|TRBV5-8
TGTGCCAGCAGCCAGCTTTCACCCAATTCACCCCTCCACTTT
CASSQLSPNSPLHF
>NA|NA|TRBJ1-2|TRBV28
TGTGCGATCTTGGAAGGTCGGGCTAACTATGGCTACACCTTC
CAILEGRANYGYTF
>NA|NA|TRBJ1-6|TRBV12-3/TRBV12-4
TGTGCCAGCAGCTTAGGCGGGGGCTCACCCCTCCACTTT
CASSLGGGSPLHF
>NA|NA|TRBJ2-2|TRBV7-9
TGTGCCAGCAGCCTCTTAGATGTCGGGGAGCTGTTTTTT
CASSLLDVGELFF
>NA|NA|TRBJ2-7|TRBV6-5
TGTGCCTCAGGTACCCCCTACGAGCAGTACTTC
CASGTPYEQYF
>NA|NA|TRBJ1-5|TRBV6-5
TGTGCCAGCAGACAGGGTCAGCCCCAGCATTTT
CASRQGQPQHF
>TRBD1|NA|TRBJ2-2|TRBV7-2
TGTGCCAGCAGCGCCGGGACAGGGGTGAACACCGGGGAGCTGTTTTTT
CASSAGTGVNTGELFF
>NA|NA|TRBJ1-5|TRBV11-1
TGTGCCAGCAGCTTAGGACCTAGCAATCAGCCCCAGCATTTT
CASSLGPSNQPQHF
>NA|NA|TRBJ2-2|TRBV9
TGTGCCAGCAGCGTAGCTCCGGGCGGGGAGCTGTTTTTT
CASSVAPGGELFF
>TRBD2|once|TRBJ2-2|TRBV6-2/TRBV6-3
TGTGCCAGCAGTTACGGTAGCGGGAGTAGGGCCGGGGAGCTGTTTTTT
CASSYGSGSRAGELFF
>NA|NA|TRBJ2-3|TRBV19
TGTGCCAGTAGTATGGGGGCCGGGGGTACAGATACGCAGTATTTT
CASSMGAGGTDTQYF
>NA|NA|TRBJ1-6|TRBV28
TGTGCCAGCAGTTCGAGGGGCGGCAATTCACCCCTCCACTTT
CASSSRGGNSPLHF
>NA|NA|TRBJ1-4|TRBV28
TGTGCCAGCAGTTTAGCGACGTCAGCTGGGGAAAAACTGTTTTTT
CASSLATSAGEKLFF
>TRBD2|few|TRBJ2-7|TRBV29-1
TGCAGCGTCCGCGGGGGTTACGAGCAGTACTTC
CSVRGGYEQYF
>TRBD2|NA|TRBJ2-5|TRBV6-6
TGTGCCAGCAGTTACTCTAGCGGGAGGGCTCTGGAGACCCAGTACTTC
CASSYSSGRALETQYF